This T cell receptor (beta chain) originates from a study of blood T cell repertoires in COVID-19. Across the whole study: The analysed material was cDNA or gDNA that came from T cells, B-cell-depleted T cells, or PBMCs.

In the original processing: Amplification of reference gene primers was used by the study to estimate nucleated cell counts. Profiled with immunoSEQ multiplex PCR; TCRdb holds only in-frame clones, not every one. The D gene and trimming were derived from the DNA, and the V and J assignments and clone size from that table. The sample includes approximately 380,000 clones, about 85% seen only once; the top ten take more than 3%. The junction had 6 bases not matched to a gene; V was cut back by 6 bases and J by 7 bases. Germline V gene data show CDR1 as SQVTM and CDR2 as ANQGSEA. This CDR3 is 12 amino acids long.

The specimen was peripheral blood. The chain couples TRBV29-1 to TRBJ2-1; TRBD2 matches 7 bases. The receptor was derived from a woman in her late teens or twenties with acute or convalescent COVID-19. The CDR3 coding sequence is TGCAGCGTGGGAGGGGATGTGAATGAGCAGTTCTTC. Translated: CSVGGDVNEQFF.